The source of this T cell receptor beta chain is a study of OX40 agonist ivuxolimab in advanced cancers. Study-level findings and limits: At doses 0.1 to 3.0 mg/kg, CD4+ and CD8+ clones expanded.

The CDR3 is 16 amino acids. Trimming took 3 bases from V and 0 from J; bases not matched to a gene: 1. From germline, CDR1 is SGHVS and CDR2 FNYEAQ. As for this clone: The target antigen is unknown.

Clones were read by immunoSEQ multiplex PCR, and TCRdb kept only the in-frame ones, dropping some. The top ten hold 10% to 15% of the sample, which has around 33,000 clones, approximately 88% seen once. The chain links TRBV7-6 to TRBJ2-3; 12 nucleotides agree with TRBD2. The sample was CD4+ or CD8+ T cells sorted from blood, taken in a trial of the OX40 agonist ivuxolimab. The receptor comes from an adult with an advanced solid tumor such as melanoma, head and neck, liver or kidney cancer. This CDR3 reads CASSFGTSGSTDTQYF. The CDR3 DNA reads TGTGCCAGCAGCTTTGGGACTAGCGGGAGCACAGATACGCAGTATTTT.